The 22 T cell receptor beta chains given below trace back to one sample, sequenced in a study of cytomegalovirus exposure and HLA in healthy donors. Primers: 60 Vbeta forward and 13 Jbeta reverse. Libraries were prepared by immunoSEQ multiplex PCR; TCRdb keeps only in-frame clonotypes and omits some of them. Counted here are fewer than 75,000 clones, about 80% occurring once; the ten biggest clones make up approximately 4.2%. The sample was PBMCs. Receptors originate from a young woman in good health and CMV-seronegative.

V usage is TRBV7-2 and J usage is TRBJ2-1, with 8 bases identical to TRBD2. Unmatched junction bases numbered 4, after V lost 3 bases and J lost 9 bases. Germline V gene sequence: CDR1 SGHTA, CDR2 FQGNSA. The CDR3 contains 13 residues. The CDR3 spells CASSFGTRVEQFF. The CDR3 coding sequence is TGTGCCAGCAGCTTTGGGACTAGGGTTGAGCAGTTCTTC.

The chain couples TRBV5-4 to TRBJ2-5; 10 nucleotides agree with TRBD2. Germline V gene data show CDR1 as SGHNT and CDR2 as YYREEE (reference sequence). Trimming removed 0 bases from V and 5 bases from J; junction bases left unmatched: 13. This CDR3 comprises 18 residues. The CDR3 region has the DNA TGTGCCAGCAGCTTGGCACCCTCCAGCGGGGGGGCCGAGGAGACCCAGTACTTC. This translates into CASSLAPSSGGAEETQYF. Complete variable domain (other parts from reference TRBV5-4 and TRBJ2-5): ETGVTQSPTHLIKTRGQQVTLRCSSQSGHNTVSWYQQALGQGPQFIFQYYREEENGRGNFPPRFSGLQFPNYSSELNVNALELDDSALYLCASSLAPSSGGAEETQYFGPGTRLLVL.

The gene calls are TRBV6-1 and TRBJ2-1, with D possibly being TRBD2 (6 bases). Between the trimmed V and J ends, which lost 4 bases and 8 bases, there was a span of 18 bases. The CDR3 is 15 residues long. Germline CDR1 reads MNHNS; CDR2 reads SASEGT. For the CDR3, the DNA is TGTGCCAGCAGTGTGAATGGACTTTGGGGGGATGAGCAGTTCTTC. Amino acids: CASSVNGLWGDEQFF.

V usage is TRBV6-6 and J usage is TRBJ1-3; maybe TRBD1 (6 bases). Trimming pared 8 bases from V and 3 bases from J, leaving 20 bases between. The CDR3 is 16 amino acids. Germline-derived CDR1 and CDR2 are MNHNY and SVGAGI (reference sequence). The CDR3 DNA reads as TGTGCCAGCGGATCGGGACACGGGAAACGTGGAAACACCATATATTTT. Amino acid sequence: CASGSGHGKRGNTIYF.

The table lists this clone with a few counts. The chain couples TRBV15 to TRBJ2-2; 10 nucleotides match TRBD2. This CDR3 region has 15 residues. V lost 6 bases to trimming and J lost 6 bases; unmatched junction nucleotides: 7. Germline V gene lookup returns CDR1 LNHNV and CDR2 YYDKDF (reference sequence). This CDR3 reads CATRSGTSEAGELFF. CDR3 coding DNA: TGTGCCACCAGAAGTGGGACTAGCGAGGCCGGGGAGCTGTTTTTT.

This clone appeared a few times. This chain connects TRBV30 to TRBJ2-5; weak D call: TRBD2 (6 bases). CDR3 length: 14 residues. The germline CDR1 and CDR2 sequences are GTSNPN and SVGIG (reference sequence). V shed 2 bases and J shed 4 bases, with 14 bases lying between them. Written as DNA, the CDR3 is TGTGCCTGGAGTCCGGGACTGGGGAGAGAGACCCAGTACTTC. Translated, it gives CAWSPGLGRETQYF.

This clone was counted a few times. The chain employs TRBV30 and TRBJ2-3; 9 bases are shared with TRBD2. CDR3 length: 13 residues. The V gene's germline CDR1 is GTSNPN and CDR2 SVGIG (reference sequence). V was clipped by 4 bases and J by 1 base; unmatched bases: 0. CDR3 region: CAWTSGGTDTQYF. The DNA for the CDR3 is TGTGCCTGGACTAGCGGGGGCACAGATACGCAGTATTTT.

This sequence joins TRBV25-1 and TRBJ2-3, with D maybe TRBD2 (7 bases). The length of the CDR3 is 16 residues. Per the germline V gene, CDR1 is MGHDK and CDR2 is SYGVNS. The V end lost 8 bases, the J end lost 6 bases, and 24 bases lay between the germline ends. The CDR3 sequence is CASRGDRGAGVDTQYF. CDR3 in DNA: TGTGCCAGCCGGGGCGATCGGGGGGCCGGCGTGGATACGCAGTATTTT.

The chain joins TRBV30 to TRBJ2-7; possibly TRBD1 for D (6 bases). Germline CDR1 and CDR2: GTSNPN and SVGIG (reference sequence). Trimming pared 0 bases from V and 2 bases from J, leaving 8 bases between. The CDR3 is made up of 13 amino acids. In DNA, the CDR3 is TGTGCCTGGAGTGTAGGGACAACCTACGAGCAGTACTTC. Protein sequence: CAWSVGTTYEQYF.

This chain connects TRBV5-4 to TRBJ2-1; 8 bases align to TRBD1. CDR3 size: 15 residues. CDR1 SGHNT and CDR2 YYREEE come from the germline V gene (reference sequence). V lost 6 bases and J lost 2; bases outside the gene matches: 7. The CDR3 region has the DNA TGTGCCAGCACCGACGACAGGGGACCCTACAATGAGCAGTTCTTC. As protein: CASTDDRGPYNEQFF.

In its sample, this clone was seen a few times. The V gene is TRBV30, the J gene TRBJ2-7, with 10 nucleotides matching TRBD2. There are 13 residues in the CDR3. V was pared by 2 bases and J by 3 bases, with 1 base of the junction left unmatched. The germline V gene encodes CDR1 GTSNPN and CDR2 SVGIG (reference sequence). DNA of the CDR3: TGTGCCTGGAGTAGCGGGAGGGGCTACGAGCAGTACTTC. The encoded protein is CAWSSGRGYEQYF.

This rearrangement joins TRBV28 to TRBJ1-4; D is ambiguous. Germline V gives CDR1 MDHEN, CDR2 SYDVKM. Trimming removed 6 bases at V and 6 bases at J, with 8 bases between. This CDR3 region has 12 residues. The CDR3 sequence: CASSYIDEKLFF. CDR3 nucleotides: TGTGCCAGCAGCTATATCGATGAAAAACTGTTTTTT. Full variable domain (missing parts from reference TRBV28 and TRBJ1-4): DVKVTQSSRYLVKRTGEKVFLECVQDMDHENMFWYRQDPGLGLRLIYFSYDVKMKEKGDIPEGYSVSREKKERFSLILESASTNQTSMYLCASSYIDEKLFFGSGTQLSVL.

The chain links TRBV30 to TRBJ2-3, with D tentatively TRBD1 (6 bases). V was shortened by 0 bases and J by 4 bases, with 8 bases between the two germline ends. Germline-derived CDR1 and CDR2 are GTSNPN and SVGIG (reference sequence). CDR3 length: 13 residues. Written as DNA, the CDR3 is TGTGCCTGGAGTGTACAGGGCCCAGATACGCAGTATTTT. This translates into CAWSVQGPDTQYF.

This clone showed up just a few times. The rearrangement links TRBV6-5 to TRBJ1-1; D perhaps matches TRBD1 (5 bases). This CDR3 is 16 amino acids long. Trimming took 0 bases from V and 0 from J, leaving 11 bases between them. CDR1 MNHEY and CDR2 SVGAGI come from the germline V gene. The CDR3 DNA reads TGTGCCAGCAGTTACTCGACAGCTACCATGAACACTGAAGCTTTCTTT. Amino acid sequence: CASSYSTATMNTEAFF.

J is TRBJ1-2 and V is TRBV28, with no clear D. Germline CDR1 is MDHEN and CDR2 is SYDVKM. The ends were cut back, 4 bases at V and 3 bases at J, with 6 bases in the middle. The length of the CDR3 is 12 residues. The CDR3 loop reads CASSSTDYGYTF. CDR3 DNA: TGTGCCAGCAGTTCAACTGACTATGGCTACACCTTC.

V is TRBV4-3 and J is TRBJ2-7; TRBD2 aligns across 8 bases. CDR1 is LGHNA and CDR2 is YSLEER in the germline V gene. V shed 0 bases, J shed 7 bases, and the junction held 8 bases outside the gene matches. This CDR3 region has 15 residues. The CDR3 DNA is TGCGCCAGCAGCCAAGATGCCGGGAGGGCAGATGAGCAGTACTTC. It specifies CASSQDAGRADEQYF.

V and J are TRBV7-8 and TRBJ1-5; 7 bases map to TRBD1. The trim removed 4 bases at V and 4 bases at J, leaving 4 bases unmatched. This CDR3 comprises 14 residues. Germline V gene sequence: CDR1 SGHVS, CDR2 FQNEAQ. The DNA of the CDR3 is TGTGCCAGCAGCTCTGACAGGGCAAATCAGCCCCAGCATTTT. Encoded protein: CASSSDRANQPQHF.

The rearrangement uses TRBV30 and TRBJ1-6; D not resolved. Looked up from germline, CDR1 is GTSNPN and CDR2 is SVGIG (reference sequence). The ends were cut back, 4 bases at V and 6 bases at J, with 10 bases in the middle. This CDR3 has 13 amino acids. The CDR3 nucleotides are TGTGCCTGGACGGCGGGAGGTAATTCACCCCTCCACTTT. It translates to CAWTAGGNSPLHF.

This chain connects TRBV14 to TRBJ2-1, with 9 bases lining up with TRBD2. The CDR3 totals 17 residues. J gave up 2 bases and V 1 base, and 6 bases lay outside the gene matches. Germline-derived CDR1 and CDR2 are SGHDN and FVKESK. The CDR3 region is CASSQGGGRAAYNEQFF. The CDR3 DNA follows: TGTGCCAGCAGCCAAGGGGGCGGGAGGGCCGCCTACAATGAGCAGTTCTTC. Drawing the rest from reference TRBV14 and TRBJ2-1, the complete variable domain is EAGVTQFPSHSVIEKGQTVTLRCDPISGHDNLYWYRRVMGKEIKFLLHFVKESKQDESGMPNNRFLAERTGGTYSTLKVQPAELEDSGVYFCASSQGGGRAAYNEQFFGPGTRLTVL.

J is TRBJ1-4 and V is TRBV30, with D unresolved. Trimming pared 0 bases from V and 8 bases from J, leaving 13 bases between. CDR1 GTSNPN and CDR2 SVGIG come from the germline V gene (reference sequence). This CDR3 is 14 amino acids long. Here the CDR3 reads CAWSVTNIGEKLFF. CDR3 sequence (DNA): TGTGCCTGGAGTGTGACTAACATCGGGGAAAAACTGTTTTTT. Full variable domain (rest looked up from reference TRBV30 and TRBJ1-4): SQTIHQWPATLVQPVGSPLSLECTVEGTSNPNLYWYRQAAGRGLQLLFYSVGIGQISSEVPQNLSASRPQDRQFILSSKKLLLSDSGFYLCAWSVTNIGEKLFFGSGTQLSVL.

V gene TRBV6-5 combines with J gene TRBJ2-4; 8 positions agree with TRBD1. The germline gives CDR1 MNHEY, CDR2 SVGAGI. V was pared by 4 bases and J by 1 base, with 6 bases of the junction left unmatched. CDR3 size: 16 residues. CDR3 loop: CASSSPGQVAKNIQYF. The CDR3 nucleotides read TGTGCCAGCAGTTCACCGGGACAGGTGGCCAAAAACATTCAGTACTTC.

The J gene is TRBJ2-7, the V gene TRBV7-2, with 7 bases fitting TRBD2. CDR1 and CDR2 (germline): SGHTA, FQGNSA. The CDR3 covers 15 residues. V trimming: 5 bases; J trimming: 0 bases; junction bases outside the gene matches: 7. CDR3 nucleotides: TGTGCCAGCAGCCTGCTAGCGGCCGGCTCCTACGAGCAGTACTTC. Its translation is CASSLLAAGSYEQYF.